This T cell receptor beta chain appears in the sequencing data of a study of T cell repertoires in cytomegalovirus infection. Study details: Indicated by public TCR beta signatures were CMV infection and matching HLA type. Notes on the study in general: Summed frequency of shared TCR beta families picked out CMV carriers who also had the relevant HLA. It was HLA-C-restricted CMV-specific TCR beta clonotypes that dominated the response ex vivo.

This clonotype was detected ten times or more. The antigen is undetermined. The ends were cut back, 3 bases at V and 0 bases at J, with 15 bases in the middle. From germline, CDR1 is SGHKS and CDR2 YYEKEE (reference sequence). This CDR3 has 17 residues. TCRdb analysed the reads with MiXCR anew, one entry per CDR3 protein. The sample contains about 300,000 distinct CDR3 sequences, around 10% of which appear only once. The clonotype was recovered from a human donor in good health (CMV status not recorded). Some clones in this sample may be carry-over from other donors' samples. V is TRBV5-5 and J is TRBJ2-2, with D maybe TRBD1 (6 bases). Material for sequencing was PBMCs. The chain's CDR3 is CASSSHTGTPNTGELFF. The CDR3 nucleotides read TGTGCCAGCAGCTCGCACACCGGGACACCGAACACCGGGGAGCTGTTTTTT. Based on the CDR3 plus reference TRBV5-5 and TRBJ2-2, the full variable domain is DAGVTQSPTHLIKTRGQQVTLRCSPISGHKSVSWYQQVLGQGPQFIFQYYEKEERGRGNFPDRFSARQFPNYSSELNVNALLLGDSALYLCASSSHTGTPNTGELFFGEGSRLTVL.